The 3 T cell receptor beta chains below come from one sample, sequenced in a study of shared clonotypes between healthy human individuals. The method was immunoSEQ multiplex PCR; TCRdb's version includes in-frame clones alone and lacks a portion of them. Of 2 million or so clones in the sample, approximately 95% were seen once. The material sequenced was naive CD4+ T cells sorted from blood. Subset here: CD45RA+ positively selected. These receptors all stem from a man between 18 and 35 years old in good health.

To note about this clone: Other nucleotide sequences in the sample specify the same CDR3. The V gene is TRBV18, the J gene TRBJ2-7; a weak D match, TRBD1 (5 bases). CDR3 size: 14 residues. Per the germline V gene, CDR1 is KGHSH and CDR2 is LQKENI. V was pared by 2 bases and J by 0 bases, with 8 bases between. CDR3 in amino acids: CASSPGASSYEQYF. DNA for the CDR3: TGTGCCAGCTCACCAGGGGCGAGCTCCTACGAGCAGTACTTC.

Worth noting for this clone: This sequence may be a read error, since a much larger clone differs from it by one base. The sample carries other DNA sequences with the same CDR3. This sequence joins TRBV30 and TRBJ1-1; D uncertain. Germline CDR1 reads GTSNPN; CDR2 reads SVGIG (reference sequence). This CDR3 is 11 amino acids long. The CDR3 nucleotides read TGTGCCTGGGAAGCCACCACTGAAGCCTTCTTT. Protein: CAWEATTEAFF.

The gene calls are TRBV28 and TRBJ1-2; D might be TRBD1 (5 bases). V was shortened by 3 bases and J by 4 bases, with 12 bases between the two germline ends. Germline-derived CDR1 and CDR2 are MDHEN and SYDVKM. The CDR3 has 14 amino acids. CDR3 DNA sequence: TGTGCCAGCAGTTTGGCAGGGCTTAGCTATGGCTACACCTTC. The encoded protein is CASSLAGLSYGYTF.